This T cell receptor beta chain is from a study of regulatory T cells in long-lasting Graves disease. About the study: Under 3 months of antithyroid drugs had been taken by newly diagnosed Graves' patients.

The CDR3 extends over 14 amino acids. The germline V gene encodes CDR1 SEHNR and CDR2 FQNEAQ (reference sequence). V lost 4 bases, J lost 10 bases, and 17 bases lay in between. This clonotype has a handful of counts. Assembly of TCR beta libraries relied on iRepertoire HTBI primers together with Arm-PCR of CDR3 regions. Each CDR3 protein gets one entry after TCRdb re-called the multiplex PCR reads with MiXCR. Of roughly 500,000 distinct CDR3 sequences in the sample, approximately 13% are singletons; the top ten hold 10%. As for time point: newly diagnosed GD, antithyroid drugs for less than 3 months. Construction of the TCR library relied on RNA isolated from PBMCs. This sample was also put to use in a study of T cells in Graves' hyperthyroidism and ophthalmopathy. As that report states: Blood samples included most of the expanded thyroid clonotypes exceeding 0.001.

This clonotype was obtained from a young man with Graves disease. The J gene is TRBJ1-5, the V gene TRBV7-9; D unresolved. This material consisted of peripheral blood mononuclear cells (PBMCs), taken at new diagnosis, from a patient treated with antithyroid drugs. This CDR3 reads CASSWEQPGGPQHF. The CDR3 DNA follows: TGTGCCAGCAGCTGGGAACAGCCCGGTGGCCCCCAGCATTTT.